This T cell receptor (beta chain) appears in the sequencing data of a study of cytomegalovirus exposure and HLA in healthy donors. The study ran its PCR with 60 Vbeta and 13 Jbeta primers. The assay was immunoSEQ multiplex PCR, and TCRdb's table has in-frame clones only and misses some. This table has about 120,000 clones, 75% appearing once. Although they were nominally healthy when sampled, donors likely had unrecorded immune exposures. CDR3 length: 13 residues. The V segment lost 6 bases and the J segment 1 base; nucleotides outside the gene matches: 1. The germline V gene encodes CDR1 SEHNR and CDR2 FQNEAQ (reference sequence).

Sequenced: PBMCs. This receptor was obtained from a woman aged 18-29 years in good health and CMV-seronegative. V gene TRBV7-9 combines with J gene TRBJ1-1; 8 nucleotides agree with TRBD1. The chain's CDR3 is CASRQGGNTEAFF. In DNA form, the CDR3 reads TGTGCCAGCAGACAGGGGGGGAACACTGAAGCTTTCTTT.